A single sample gave rise to the 22 T cell receptor beta chains below, sequenced in a study of Tregs in tolerant kidney transplant recipients. No antigen has been identified for these receptors. The repertoire was sequenced with immunoSEQ multiplex PCR; TCRdb's copy has only in-frame clones and lacks some. The sample contains around 30,000 clones, 82% of which appear only once. Material for sequencing was Tregs from blood cultured with allogeneic cells. These TCRs come from a human donor in good health.

Regarding this clone: A much bigger clone sits one base away, suggesting this may be a read error. The same CDR3 arises from other DNA sequences in this sample as well. V gene TRBV7-6 combines with J gene TRBJ2-1; the D is unclear. The CDR3 is 11 amino acids. Germline loops: CDR1 SGHVS, CDR2 FNYEAQ. The V gene lost 5 bases and the J gene lost 5 bases, with 4 bases spanning the gap. For the CDR3, the DNA is TGTGCCAGCAGCGCAAACAATGAGCAGTTCTTC. The encoded protein is CASSANNEQFF.

The chain recombines TRBV5-4 with TRBJ1-2; TRBD1 is a possible D gene (5 bases). Germline V gene data show CDR1 as SGHNT and CDR2 as YYREEE (reference sequence). V was clipped by 4 bases and J by 4 bases, with 17 bases between them. CDR3 length equals 15 residues. The CDR3 loop is CASSRGPIEGYGYTF. DNA of the CDR3: TGTGCCAGCAGCCGGGGACCAATAGAGGGCTATGGCTACACCTTC.

The CDR3 region is CASRATDTNEKLFF. The DNA of the CDR3 is TGTGCCAGCAGGGCGACGGACACTAATGAAAAACTGTTTTTT. The chain combines TRBV6-5 with TRBJ1-4, with D hard to call. V was shortened by 6 bases and J by 2 bases, with 10 bases between the two germline ends. CDR3 length: 14 amino acids. Germline values: CDR1 MNHEY, CDR2 SVGAGI.

This clone was seen just once. V and J are TRBV29-1 and TRBJ2-3; tentatively, D is TRBD1 or TRBD2 (6 bases each). V lost 5 bases to trimming and J lost 1 base, with 10 bases between them. CDR1 and CDR2 (germline): SQVTM, ANQGSEA. There are 13 residues in the CDR3. The CDR3 spells CSVYGGRTDTQYF. The CDR3 DNA sequence: TGCAGCGTTTATGGGGGGCGCACAGATACGCAGTATTTT.

This chain uses TRBV30 with TRBJ2-3; D call uncertain. The CDR3 contains 15 residues. Looked up from germline, CDR1 is GTSNPN and CDR2 is SVGIG (reference sequence). Trimming shortened V by 1 base and J by 6 bases, and 17 bases separated the two germline ends. The CDR3 sequence is CAWSGKSRARDTQYF. CDR3 nucleotide sequence: TGTGCCTGGAGTGGAAAATCTCGGGCGAGGGATACGCAGTATTTT.

This chain links TRBV4-3 with TRBJ2-3; possibly TRBD2 for D (5 bases). The CDR3 has 15 amino acids. V lost 4 bases to trimming and J lost 3 bases, with 14 bases between them. CDR1 and CDR2 from the germline V gene are LGHNA and YSLEER. The CDR3 region is CASSPPGVGTDTQYF. Written as DNA, the CDR3 is TGCGCCAGCAGCCCCCCCGGGGTTGGGACAGATACGCAGTATTTT.

The V gene is TRBV9, the J gene TRBJ2-3; no definite D call. Looked up from germline, CDR1 is SGDLS and CDR2 is YYNGEE. The V end lost 1 base, the J end lost 0 bases, and 9 bases lay between the germline ends. CDR3 length: 15 residues. DNA of the CDR3: TGTGCCAGCAGCGTAACTCCCTTAAGCACAGATACGCAGTATTTT. Translation gives CASSVTPLSTDTQYF. Full variable domain (missing parts from reference TRBV9 and TRBJ2-3): DSGVTQTPKHLITATGQRVTLRCSPRSGDLSVYWYQQSLDQGLQFLIQYYNGEERAKGNILERFSAQQFPDLHSELNLSSLELGDSALYFCASSVTPLSTDTQYFGPGTRLTVL.

Sample share makes this clone medium-sized. The chain links TRBV11-2 to TRBJ2-1; D remains ambiguous. V gave up 4 bases and J gave up 7 bases, with 17 bases separating them. The CDR3 extends over 15 amino acids. Germline CDR1 SGHAT, CDR2 FQNNGV. The CDR3 sequence: CASSSDPDGLNEQFF. CDR3 nucleotide sequence: TGTGCCAGCAGCTCCGACCCCGACGGGCTTAATGAGCAGTTCTTC. The whole variable domain, filled in from reference TRBV11-2 and TRBJ2-1, reads EAGVAQSPRYKIIEKRQSVAFWCNPISGHATLYWYQQILGQGPKLLIQFQNNGVVDDSQLPKDRFSAERLKGVDSTLKIQPAKLEDSAVYLCASSSDPDGLNEQFFGPGTRLTVL.

The J gene is TRBJ1-2, the V gene TRBV7-9; 11 bases match TRBD1. The CDR3 is 14 residues long. V lost 5 bases, J lost 4 bases, and 3 bases stayed unmatched. Germline-derived CDR1 and CDR2 are SEHNR and FQNEAQ (reference sequence). The CDR3 region has the DNA TGTGCCAGCAGCCCTGGGACAGGGGGCTATGGCTACACCTTC. This translates into CASSPGTGGYGYTF. The entire variable domain, with the rest obtained from reference TRBV7-9 and TRBJ1-2, is as follows: DTGVSQNPRHKITKRGQNVTFRCDPISEHNRLYWYRQTLGQGPEFLTYFQNEAQLEKSRLLSDRFSAERPKGSFSTLEIQRTEQGDSAMYLCASSPGTGGYGYTFGSGTRLTVV.

The chain joins TRBV30 to TRBJ1-2; TRBD1 matches 7 bases. Unmatched junction bases numbered 4, after V lost 1 base and J lost 2 bases. Germline-derived CDR1 and CDR2 are GTSNPN and SVGIG (reference sequence). This CDR3 has 14 amino acids. The CDR3: CAWSGGTENYGYTF. In DNA, the CDR3 is TGTGCCTGGAGTGGAGGGACAGAGAACTATGGCTACACCTTC.

The genes are TRBV5-6 and TRBJ2-3, with D unclear. V was clipped by 3 bases and J by 2 bases, with 4 bases between them. The CDR3 runs 12 residues. Germline CDR1 SGHDT, CDR2 YYEEEE. The CDR3 reads CASSYVTDTQYF. The CDR3 nucleotides are TGTGCCAGCAGCTACGTCACAGATACGCAGTATTTT.

This sequence joins TRBV2 and TRBJ2-3; 10 bases agree with TRBD2. The germline CDR1 and CDR2 sequences are SNHLY and FYNNEI. The CDR3 has 15 amino acids. V lost 3 bases, J lost 4 bases, and 4 bases stayed unmatched. CDR3 bases: TGTGCCAGCAGTGACGGAGCGGGGGGGCCAGATACGCAGTATTTT. This codes for CASSDGAGGPDTQYF. The whole variable domain, filled in from reference TRBV2 and TRBJ2-3, reads EPEVTQTPSHQVTQMGQEVILRCVPISNHLYFYWYRQILGQKVEFLVSFYNNEISEKSEIFDDQFSVERPDGSNFTLKIRSTKLEDSAMYFCASSDGAGGPDTQYFGPGTRLTVL.

The chain is built from TRBV6-6 and TRBJ2-7; D is ambiguous. CDR3 size: 15 residues. Germline V CDR1 and CDR2: MNHNY, SVGAGI (reference sequence). The V gene lost 2 bases and the J gene lost 6 bases, with 17 bases spanning the gap. The CDR3 reads CASSYVTTWVGEQYF. The CDR3 DNA follows: TGTGCCAGCAGTTACGTAACAACCTGGGTCGGCGAGCAGTACTTC.

This clone is medium-sized. The chain carries TRBV7-9 and TRBJ2-5, with 8 bases identical to TRBD2. The trim removed 8 bases at V and 4 bases at J, leaving 9 bases unmatched. CDR1 is SEHNR and CDR2 is FQNEAQ in the germline V gene (reference sequence). This CDR3 comprises 14 residues. The CDR3 sequence is CASGNLAGGETQYF. In DNA form, the CDR3 reads TGTGCCAGCGGTAACCTAGCGGGCGGAGAGACCCAGTACTTC.

The rearrangement joins TRBV19 to TRBJ2-7; no reliable D call. Germline loops: CDR1 LNHDA, CDR2 SQIVND (reference sequence). This CDR3 has 14 amino acids. Deletions cut 2 bases from V and 4 bases from J, with 12 bases between. CDR3 protein: CASSITPQSYEQYF. As DNA, the CDR3 is TGTGCCAGTAGTATAACGCCCCAGTCGTACGAGCAGTACTTC.

The V call is TRBV6-6, the J call TRBJ1-5, with a weak D call TRBD1 (5 bases). The CDR3 loop spans 15 amino acids. The V and J ends lost 6 bases and 0 bases respectively, with 12 bases between them. Germline lookup yields CDR1 MNHNY and CDR2 SVGAGI (reference sequence). CDR3 sequence reads: CASSNRGSSNQPQHF. CDR3 bases: TGTGCCAGCAGCAATAGGGGCAGTAGCAATCAGCCCCAGCATTTT.

The chain recombines TRBV5-4 with TRBJ2-3; D possibly uses TRBD1 or TRBD2 (5 bases each). Germline V gene data show CDR1 as SGHNT and CDR2 as YYREEE (reference sequence). The CDR3 covers 15 residues. V was shortened by 3 bases and J by 0 bases, with 11 bases between the two germline ends. The chain's CDR3 is CASSSRGESTDTQYF. The DNA for the CDR3 is TGTGCCAGCAGCTCCCGGGGCGAGAGCACAGATACGCAGTATTTT.

The V and J genes are TRBV6-5 and TRBJ2-7, with TRBD2 matching over 7 bases. The CDR3 contains 15 residues. V lost 0 bases to trimming and J lost 5 bases; unmatched junction nucleotides: 7. Germline V CDR1 and CDR2: MNHEY, SVGAGI. The CDR3 nucleotides are TGTGCCAGCAGTTACTCGCGGGAGATGGTCCACGAGCAGTACTTC. It encodes CASSYSREMVHEQYF.

The chain couples TRBV5-1 to TRBJ2-3; 10 bases are a match to TRBD2. The CDR3 loop spans 16 amino acids. Trimming at V came to 7 bases and at J to 2 bases, leaving 10 bases not matched to a gene. Looked up from germline, CDR1 is SGHRS and CDR2 is YFSETQ. The CDR3 bases are TGCGCCAGCGGGCTACTAGCGGGACTTAACACAGATACGCAGTATTTT. Translating gives CASGLLAGLNTDTQYF.

This clone was counted a single time. The rearrangement uses TRBV5-5 and TRBJ2-7; D assignment may be TRBD1 or TRBD2 (5 bases each). Germline CDR1 reads SGHKS; CDR2 reads YYEKEE (reference sequence). There are 17 residues in the CDR3. The V and J ends lost 2 bases and 2 bases respectively, with 20 bases between them. The CDR3 DNA reads as TGTGCCAGCAGCTTAGCGTTGACAGCGGTTAAACCCTACGAGCAGTACTTC. Translation: CASSLALTAVKPYEQYF.

The chain combines TRBV5-1 with TRBJ2-5, with D perhaps assigned TRBD1 or TRBD2 (5 bases each). Germline assignment: CDR1 SGHRS and CDR2 YFSETQ. Trimming pared 2 bases from V and 5 bases from J, leaving 13 bases between. CDR3 length equals 14 residues. CDR3 bases: TGCGCCAGCAGCTTCGGGGCACGCTGGGAGACCCAGTACTTC. Protein sequence: CASSFGARWETQYF.

This clone appeared once. The chain is built from TRBV27 and TRBJ2-3; D uncertain. CDR1 is MNHEY and CDR2 is SMNVEV in the germline V gene (reference sequence). V lost 6 bases and J 1 base, leaving 8 bases between the germline ends. The CDR3 is made up of 13 amino acids. CDR3 region: CASRYMGTDTQYF. The CDR3 coding sequence is TGTGCCAGCAGGTACATGGGCACAGATACGCAGTATTTT.